Reported below is one T cell receptor (beta chain). The antigen remains undetermined. Scientists made TCR beta cDNA using 5'RACE template switching with UMIs. TCRdb re-called the 5' RACE reads; every CDR3 protein appears as one record, without DNA. This sample carries under 200,000 distinct CDR3 sequences, with around 20% going to the ten biggest clones. The CDR3 length is 15 residues. Looked up from germline, CDR1 is SGHTA and CDR2 is FQGTGA. This entry belongs to a study of T cells expressing NK-cell markers. Findings and limits, study-wide: Leadership of the CD3+CD56-NKG2C+ fraction also belonged to these clonotypes in four donors. Specificity for HCMV among expanded NKG2C+ T cell clones was not established.

The material sequenced was blood T cells: a sorted CD56 or NKG2C T cell subset, CD4+ or CD8+ T cells, or bulk PBMC T cells (not recorded which). The sequence derives from a woman between 18 and 75 years old in good health. The rearrangement joins TRBV7-3 to TRBJ2-5; without DNA, the TCRdb call of TRBD1 cannot be checked. The CDR3 sequence: CASSPTGTGGETQYF. The whole variable domain, remainder taken from reference TRBV7-3 and TRBJ2-5, is GAGVSQTPSNKVTEKGKYVELRCDPISGHTALYWYRQSLGQGPEFLIYFQGTGAADDSGLPNDRFFAVRPEGSVSTLKIQRTERGDSAVYLCASSPTGTGGETQYFGPGTRLLVL.